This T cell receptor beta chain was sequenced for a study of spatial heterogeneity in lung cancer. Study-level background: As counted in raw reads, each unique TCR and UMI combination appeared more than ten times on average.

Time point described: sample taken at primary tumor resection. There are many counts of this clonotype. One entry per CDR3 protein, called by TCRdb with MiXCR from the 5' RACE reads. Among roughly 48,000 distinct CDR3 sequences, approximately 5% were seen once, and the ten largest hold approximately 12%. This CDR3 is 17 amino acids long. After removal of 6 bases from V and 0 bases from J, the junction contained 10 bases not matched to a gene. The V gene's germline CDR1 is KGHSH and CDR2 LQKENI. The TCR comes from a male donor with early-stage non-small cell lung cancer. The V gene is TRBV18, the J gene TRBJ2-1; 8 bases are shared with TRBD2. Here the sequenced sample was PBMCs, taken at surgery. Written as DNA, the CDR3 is TGTGCCAGCTCCCAGCTGACTAGCGCCAGCTCCTACAATGAGCAGTTCTTC. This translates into CASSQLTSASSYNEQFF.